The present T cell receptor (beta chain) was sequenced within a study of shared clonotypes between healthy human individuals. A word on this clone: Its antigen is as yet unknown.

Unmatched junction bases numbered 3, after V lost 7 bases and J lost 3 bases. Germline V lookup: CDR1 SGHNT, CDR2 YYREEE (reference sequence). The CDR3 is 13 residues long. Recent vaccinations or acute infections were absent in the healthy HIV-negative adult donors. Clones were read by immunoSEQ multiplex PCR, and TCRdb kept only the in-frame ones, dropping some. Here the sample spans about 1 million clones, approximately 70% being singletons. Study results and caveats: Naive subsets generally exceeded memory subsets in estimated richness. Clonotypes which were not shared had lower generation probabilities than clonotypes that all four donors shared.

The sequencing input was memory CD4+ T cells sorted from blood. Subset in this sample: CD45RA-negative fraction. The clonotype was recovered from a man aged 18 to 29 in good health. The V call is TRBV5-4, the J call TRBJ1-1, with 10 bases lining up with TRBD1. CDR3 nucleotides: TGTGCCAGCGGACAGGGGGGCGACACTGAAGCTTTCTTT. This codes for CASGQGGDTEAFF.